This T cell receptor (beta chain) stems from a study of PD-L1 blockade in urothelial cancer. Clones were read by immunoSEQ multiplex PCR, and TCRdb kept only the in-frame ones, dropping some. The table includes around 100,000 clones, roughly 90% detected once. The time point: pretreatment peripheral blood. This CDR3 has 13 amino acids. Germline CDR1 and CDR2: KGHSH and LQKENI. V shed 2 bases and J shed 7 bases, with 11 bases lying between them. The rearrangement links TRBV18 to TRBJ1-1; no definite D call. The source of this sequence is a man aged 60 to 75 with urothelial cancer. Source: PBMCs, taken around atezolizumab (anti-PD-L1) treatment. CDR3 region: CASSPSKGGEAFF. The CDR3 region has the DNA TGTGCCAGCTCACCAAGTAAAGGAGGTGAAGCTTTCTTT.